These T cell receptor beta chains were read from a single sample in a study of blood T cells in healthy people across ages. TCRdb reanalysed the 5' RACE reads using MiXCR and keeps one entry per CDR3 protein. The data contain 700,000 to 1,000,000 distinct CDR3 sequences, approximately 48% of them singletons. The material sequenced was blood. The receptors originated from a man aged 55 to 70 in good health. Both conserved end residues are part of each CDR3. A D gene is named only where the DNA matches it firmly. Clone sizes are given selectively: once, few, many, or a class where the clone is expanded.

J: TRBJ1-5
D: TRBD1
V: TRBV9
size: NA
CDR3: CASSVDRGPNQPQHF
DNA: TGTGCCAGCAGCGTAGACAGGGGGCCCAATCAGCCCCAGCATTTT

J: TRBJ2-6
D: NA
V: TRBV27
size: NA
CDR3: CASSSPGRMASSGANVLTF
DNA: TGTGCCAGCAGCTCCCCTGGACGAATGGCATCCTCTGGGGCCAACGTCCTGACTTTC

J: TRBJ2-5
D: NA
V: TRBV20-1
size: few
CDR3: CSAKPSIAETQYF
DNA: TGCAGTGCTAAGCCTAGCATCGCGGAGACCCAGTACTTC

J: TRBJ1-2
D: NA
V: TRBV5-4
size: NA
CDR3: CASSLGQPYIYGYTF
DNA: TGTGCCAGCAGCTTGGGACAGCCTTATATCTATGGCTACACCTTC

J: TRBJ2-7
D: NA
V: TRBV12-3/TRBV12-4
size: few
CDR3: CASSLGGGVHEQYF
DNA: TGTGCCAGCAGTTTGGGAGGGGGAGTCCACGAGCAGTACTTC

J: TRBJ2-1
D: TRBD1
V: TRBV20-1
size: NA
CDR3: CSARGQAFNEQFF
DNA: TGCAGTGCTAGGGGACAGGCCTTCAATGAGCAGTTCTTC

J: TRBJ1-2
D: NA
V: TRBV3-1
size: NA
CDR3: CASSQKGDGYTF
DNA: TGTGCCAGCAGCCAAAAGGGCGATGGCTACACCTTC

J: TRBJ1-2
D: NA
V: TRBV6-1
size: NA
CDR3: CASSDWPDYGYTF
DNA: TGTGCCAGCAGTGATTGGCCTGACTATGGCTACACCTTC

J: TRBJ2-2
D: NA
V: TRBV11-3
size: NA
CDR3: CASSPRGGVAGELFF
DNA: TGTGCCAGCAGCCCCCGTGGAGGGGTTGCCGGGGAGCTGTTTTTT

J: TRBJ2-6
D: NA
V: TRBV24-1
size: NA
CDR3: CATSDVTSGANVLTF
DNA: TGTGCCACCAGTGACGTTACCTCTGGGGCCAACGTCCTGACTTTC

J: TRBJ2-7
D: TRBD2
V: TRBV10-3
size: NA
CDR3: CAISGAEGTSGNYEQYF
DNA: TGTGCCATCAGTGGGGCTGAGGGGACTAGCGGTAACTACGAGCAGTACTTC

J: TRBJ2-7
D: TRBD2
V: TRBV6-2/TRBV6-3
size: few
CDR3: CASSLSGVDYEQYF
DNA: TGTGCCAGCAGTTTAAGCGGGGTGGACTACGAGCAGTACTTC

J: TRBJ2-3
D: TRBD2
V: TRBV29-1
size: NA
CDR3: CSVAGKWRGDADTQYF
DNA: TGCAGCGTTGCGGGGAAGTGGCGGGGGGATGCAGATACGCAGTATTTT

J: TRBJ1-1
D: TRBD1
V: TRBV4-3
size: NA
CDR3: CASSQERGPTEAFF
DNA: TGCGCCAGCAGCCAAGAAAGGGGGCCGACTGAAGCTTTCTTT

J: TRBJ2-7
D: NA
V: TRBV9
size: NA
CDR3: CASSVNSEGEQYF
DNA: TGTGCCAGCAGTGTCAACTCGGAGGGCGAGCAGTACTTC

J: TRBJ2-1
D: NA
V: TRBV20-1
size: NA
CDR3: CSAGWGGYNEQFF
DNA: TGCAGTGCGGGATGGGGTGGATACAATGAGCAGTTCTTC

J: TRBJ2-1
D: NA
V: TRBV6-2/TRBV6-3
size: NA
CDR3: CASSFFLSRLNEQFF
DNA: TGTGCCAGCAGTTTCTTCCTTAGCCGTTTAAATGAGCAGTTCTTC

J: TRBJ2-7
D: TRBD1
V: TRBV11-2
size: few
CDR3: CASSLSRQGTYEQYF
DNA: TGTGCCAGCAGCTTATCCCGACAGGGAACCTACGAGCAGTACTTC

J: TRBJ1-2
D: NA
V: TRBV20-1
size: few
CDR3: CSASRDGYTF
DNA: TGCAGTGCTAGCAGGGATGGCTACACCTTC

J: TRBJ2-6
D: TRBD1
V: TRBV2
size: NA
CDR3: CASRNLDRDRGMKTRGANVLTF
DNA: TGTGCCAGCAGGAACCTCGACCGGGACAGGGGGATGAAAACACGCGGGGCCAACGTCCTGACTTTC

J: TRBJ2-7
D: NA
V: TRBV4-3
size: many
CDR3: CASSQDRGGTYEQYF
DNA: TGCGCCAGCAGCCAAGATAGGGGGGGAACCTACGAGCAGTACTTC

J: TRBJ2-7
D: TRBD1
V: TRBV3-1
size: NA
CDR3: CASSSPRKTGESSYEQYF
DNA: TGTGCCAGCAGCTCCCCAAGGAAGACAGGGGAGAGCTCCTACGAGCAGTACTTC

J: TRBJ1-2
D: TRBD1
V: TRBV20-1
size: many
CDR3: CSARDAGTAYGYTF
DNA: TGCAGTGCTAGAGATGCCGGGACAGCTTATGGCTACACCTTC

J: TRBJ2-5
D: TRBD2
V: TRBV9
size: many
CDR3: CASSVNSGGQETQYF
DNA: TGTGCCAGCAGCGTAAATAGCGGGGGCCAAGAGACCCAGTACTTC

J: TRBJ2-6
D: TRBD2
V: TRBV5-1
size: NA
CDR3: CASSLWTTGTSSGANVLTF
DNA: TGCGCCAGCAGCTTGTGGACCACAGGGACTAGCTCTGGGGCCAACGTCCTGACTTTC

J: TRBJ2-7
D: TRBD1
V: TRBV5-1
size: NA
CDR3: CASSGTGGYNEQYF
DNA: TGCGCCAGTTCCGGGACAGGGGGCTACAATGAGCAGTACTTC

J: TRBJ1-1
D: NA
V: TRBV5-1
size: NA
CDR3: CASSSGGATGTEAFF
DNA: TGCGCCAGCAGCTCGGGGGGGGCGACGGGCACTGAAGCTTTCTTT

J: TRBJ1-2
D: NA
V: TRBV28
size: once
CDR3: CAGSPDYGYTF
DNA: TGTGCCGGCAGTCCTGACTATGGCTACACCTTC

J: TRBJ1-2
D: TRBD1
V: TRBV3-1
size: NA
CDR3: CASSPRTGARVGYYGYTF
DNA: TGTGCCAGCAGCCCCCGGACAGGTGCCAGAGTGGGGTACTATGGCTACACCTTC

J: TRBJ2-7
D: TRBD1
V: TRBV5-6
size: few
CDR3: CASRRGQGAISYEQYF
DNA: TGTGCCAGCAGAAGGGGACAGGGGGCGATCTCCTACGAGCAGTACTTC

J: TRBJ2-7
D: TRBD1
V: TRBV9
size: few
CDR3: CASSLKLGTVVRPGFYEQYF
DNA: TGTGCCAGCAGCCTCAAGCTGGGGACAGTCGTCCGCCCGGGATTCTACGAGCAGTACTTC

J: TRBJ2-4
D: TRBD2
V: TRBV20-1
size: few
CDR3: CSAIAGGGNIQYF
DNA: TGCAGTGCTATAGCGGGGGGAGGAAACATTCAGTACTTC

J: TRBJ1-2
D: NA
V: TRBV20-1
size: NA
CDR3: CSARGRALIYTF
DNA: TGCAGTGCTAGGGGACGGGCTTTAATCTACACCTTC

J: TRBJ2-3
D: NA
V: TRBV12-3/TRBV12-4
size: NA
CDR3: CASSTSDTQYF
DNA: TGTGCCAGCAGTACCTCAGATACGCAGTATTTT

J: TRBJ1-5
D: NA
V: TRBV12-3/TRBV12-4
size: NA
CDR3: CASNNLNQPQHF
DNA: TGTGCCAGCAACAACCTCAATCAGCCCCAGCATTTT

J: TRBJ2-2
D: NA
V: TRBV7-2
size: NA
CDR3: CASRPSNTGELFF
DNA: TGTGCCAGCAGACCGAGTAACACCGGGGAGCTGTTTTTT

J: TRBJ1-1
D: TRBD1
V: TRBV6-1
size: once
CDR3: CASIQGATEAFF
DNA: TGTGCCAGCATACAGGGGGCCACTGAAGCTTTCTTT